This is a list of T cell receptor beta chains from one sample in a study of T-cell reconstitution after alpha-beta-depleted transplantation in children. MiXCR was run by TCRdb on the PCR reads, yielding one entry per CDR3 protein. The sample holds roughly 500,000 distinct CDR3 sequences, around 18% seen once. The sample consisted of PBMCs from the stem cell graft donor, taken from the stem cell graft. The receptors come from a human donor who donated a stem cell graft to a child with acute lymphoblastic leukemia. Each CDR3 is given with its conserved first and last residue. Fields, in order: J gene, clone size, D gene, V gene, CDR3 DNA, CDR3 protein. The D gene is left open where the match is weak. Not every row has a clone size; where given, it reads once, few, many or a size class.

j_gene: TRBJ2-7
abundance: NA
d_gene: TRBD2
v_gene: TRBV12-3/TRBV12-4
CDR3nt: TGTGCCAGCAGTTTAGTGGAGCGGGAGGGCCTCTACGTGCAGTACTTC
CDR3aa: CASSLVEREGLYVQYF

j_gene: TRBJ2-7
abundance: many
d_gene: NA
v_gene: TRBV5-1
CDR3nt: TGCGCCAGCAGCTTGGAAGGAGGGACCTACGAGCAGTACTTC
CDR3aa: CASSLEGGTYEQYF

j_gene: TRBJ2-7
abundance: NA
d_gene: NA
v_gene: TRBV7-6
CDR3nt: TGTGCCAGCAGCTTAACGTCCGGGGCGTACGACGAGCAGTACTTC
CDR3aa: CASSLTSGAYDEQYF

j_gene: TRBJ2-1
abundance: NA
d_gene: TRBD2
v_gene: TRBV14
CDR3nt: TGTGCCAGCAGCCACGAACCCCTTGGATTAGCGGGAGACAATGAGCAGTTCTTC
CDR3aa: CASSHEPLGLAGDNEQFF

j_gene: TRBJ1-1
abundance: few
d_gene: NA
v_gene: TRBV20-1
CDR3nt: TGCAGTGCTAGAGTTGACCTGTACACTGAAGCTTTCTTT
CDR3aa: CSARVDLYTEAFF

j_gene: TRBJ2-7
abundance: NA
d_gene: TRBD1
v_gene: TRBV27
CDR3nt: TGTGCCAGCAGTTATGGCAGGGGGCTTTCCTACGAGCAGTACTTC
CDR3aa: CASSYGRGLSYEQYF

j_gene: TRBJ1-1
abundance: NA
d_gene: TRBD1
v_gene: TRBV5-1
CDR3nt: TGCGCCAGCAGCTCCGGACAGGGGGGATTGAACACTGAAGCTTTCTTT
CDR3aa: CASSSGQGGLNTEAFF

j_gene: TRBJ1-4
abundance: NA
d_gene: TRBD1
v_gene: TRBV15
CDR3nt: TGTGCCACCAGCGGAACGGGACAGGGGGCGAGGAGTGAAAAACTGTTTTTT
CDR3aa: CATSGTGQGARSEKLFF

j_gene: TRBJ2-1
abundance: NA
d_gene: NA
v_gene: TRBV5-1
CDR3nt: TGCGCCAGCAGCCCCCGACTAGTCGTCACCCTTTACAATGAGCAGTTCTTC
CDR3aa: CASSPRLVVTLYNEQFF

j_gene: TRBJ2-5
abundance: NA
d_gene: NA
v_gene: TRBV7-7
CDR3nt: TGTGCCAGCAGCTTCGGTAGTTTGGAGACCCAGTACTTC
CDR3aa: CASSFGSLETQYF

j_gene: TRBJ2-1
abundance: NA
d_gene: TRBD2
v_gene: TRBV5-1
CDR3nt: TGCGCCAGCAGCTCCCGAGGGACTAGCGGTTACAATGAGCAGTTCTTC
CDR3aa: CASSSRGTSGYNEQFF

j_gene: TRBJ1-2
abundance: few
d_gene: TRBD1
v_gene: TRBV5-1
CDR3nt: TGCGCCAGCAGCCCCGGGACAGTTCGGAGTTATGGCTACACCTTC
CDR3aa: CASSPGTVRSYGYTF

j_gene: TRBJ2-2
abundance: few
d_gene: NA
v_gene: TRBV30
CDR3nt: TGTGCCTGGAGTGCCGGTAATCCCGGGGAGCTGTTTTTT
CDR3aa: CAWSAGNPGELFF

j_gene: TRBJ2-7
abundance: few
d_gene: TRBD2
v_gene: TRBV7-2
CDR3nt: TGTGCCAGCAGCTTAGTCACTAGCGGGTACGAGCAGTACTTC
CDR3aa: CASSLVTSGYEQYF

j_gene: TRBJ2-7
abundance: few
d_gene: NA
v_gene: TRBV7-2
CDR3nt: TGTGCCAGCAGCTTGGGACGTCACTCCCCCTACGAGCAGTACTTC
CDR3aa: CASSLGRHSPYEQYF

j_gene: TRBJ1-1
abundance: few
d_gene: NA
v_gene: TRBV18
CDR3nt: TGTGCCAGCTCACTCCTCAGGGGAGGTCACACTGAAGCTTTCTTT
CDR3aa: CASSLLRGGHTEAFF

j_gene: TRBJ2-3
abundance: few
d_gene: NA
v_gene: TRBV21-1
CDR3nt: TGTGCCAGCAGCCCTAAGGTGGCGGGGAACGTTTTCACAGATACGCAGTATTTT
CDR3aa: CASSPKVAGNVFTDTQYF

j_gene: TRBJ2-4
abundance: few
d_gene: NA
v_gene: TRBV19
CDR3nt: TGTGCCAGTAGTATTCGGTTGGAATCCAAAAACATTCAGTACTTC
CDR3aa: CASSIRLESKNIQYF

j_gene: TRBJ1-2
abundance: few
d_gene: NA
v_gene: TRBV9
CDR3nt: TGTGCCAGCAGCGTAGTGGACAGAGAACGCTATGGCTACACCTTC
CDR3aa: CASSVVDRERYGYTF

j_gene: TRBJ1-1
abundance: few
d_gene: TRBD1
v_gene: TRBV5-5
CDR3nt: TGTGCCAGCAGCCCGATGACAGGGGTGAACACTGAAGCTTTCTTT
CDR3aa: CASSPMTGVNTEAFF

j_gene: TRBJ2-3
abundance: NA
d_gene: TRBD2
v_gene: TRBV5-1
CDR3nt: TGCGCCAGCAGGCTAGCGGGAGAGGATGCGCAGTATTTT
CDR3aa: CASRLAGEDAQYF

j_gene: TRBJ2-3
abundance: few
d_gene: NA
v_gene: TRBV10-3
CDR3nt: TGTGCCATCAGACGGACGGAGACTAGCACAGATACGCAGTATTTT
CDR3aa: CAIRRTETSTDTQYF

j_gene: TRBJ2-7
abundance: few
d_gene: TRBD1
v_gene: TRBV27
CDR3nt: TGTGCCAGCAGTCCCCTCGGTGGACAGGGAAGCTACGAGCAGTACTTC
CDR3aa: CASSPLGGQGSYEQYF

j_gene: TRBJ1-1
abundance: NA
d_gene: NA
v_gene: TRBV6-2/TRBV6-3
CDR3nt: TGTGCCAGCAGCACCGGGACACACTCGATCATGAACACTGAAGCTTTCTTT
CDR3aa: CASSTGTHSIMNTEAFF

j_gene: TRBJ1-1
abundance: NA
d_gene: NA
v_gene: TRBV7-3
CDR3nt: TGTGCCAGCAGCTTTAACAGCCTAGAACGTGCTGAAGCTTTCTTT
CDR3aa: CASSFNSLERAEAFF

j_gene: TRBJ2-1
abundance: few
d_gene: TRBD1
v_gene: TRBV12-3/TRBV12-4
CDR3nt: TGTGCCAGCAGTCGTACAGGGGGCACCTACAATGAGCAGTTCTTC
CDR3aa: CASSRTGGTYNEQFF

j_gene: TRBJ2-5
abundance: few
d_gene: TRBD2
v_gene: TRBV5-6
CDR3nt: TGTGCCAGCAGCTACCTTTTTGCGGTAGCGGGAGAGACCCAGTACTTC
CDR3aa: CASSYLFAVAGETQYF

j_gene: TRBJ1-1
abundance: NA
d_gene: NA
v_gene: TRBV20-1
CDR3nt: TGCAGTGCTAGGTCGTTAGGAGGGTACACTGAAGCTTTCTTT
CDR3aa: CSARSLGGYTEAFF

j_gene: TRBJ2-7
abundance: NA
d_gene: TRBD2
v_gene: TRBV12-3/TRBV12-4
CDR3nt: TGTGCCAGCAGTTCCAGTAGCGGGAGGTTCAGTCAGCAGTACTTC
CDR3aa: CASSSSSGRFSQQYF

j_gene: TRBJ2-5
abundance: NA
d_gene: NA
v_gene: TRBV29-1
CDR3nt: TGCAGCGTTGAAGGGGGGGCGAAAGTCCAAGAGACCCAGTACTTC
CDR3aa: CSVEGGAKVQETQYF

j_gene: TRBJ2-5
abundance: NA
d_gene: TRBD1
v_gene: TRBV5-1
CDR3nt: TGCGCCAGCAGACAGGACAGGGTACGAGAGACCCAGTACTTC
CDR3aa: CASRQDRVRETQYF

j_gene: TRBJ2-1
abundance: NA
d_gene: NA
v_gene: TRBV27
CDR3nt: TGTGCCAGCAGGGCTTTGGGGTCGAGTCCGCAGTTCTTC
CDR3aa: CASRALGSSPQFF

j_gene: TRBJ1-5
abundance: few
d_gene: NA
v_gene: TRBV5-5
CDR3nt: TGTGCCAGCAGCTTGGTGGACACGGCTGGGGCCCAGCATTTT
CDR3aa: CASSLVDTAGAQHF

j_gene: TRBJ1-1
abundance: many
d_gene: TRBD1
v_gene: TRBV20-1
CDR3nt: TGCAGTGCCCAAGAGGGGACAGCGAACACTGAAGCTTTCTTT
CDR3aa: CSAQEGTANTEAFF

j_gene: TRBJ1-1
abundance: NA
d_gene: NA
v_gene: TRBV12-3/TRBV12-4
CDR3nt: TGTGCCAGCAGCCCAGGGTTTACTGAAGCTTTCTTT
CDR3aa: CASSPGFTEAFF

j_gene: TRBJ1-1
abundance: NA
d_gene: NA
v_gene: TRBV7-2
CDR3nt: TGTGCCAGCAGGCGCGTTTTTACGGCCCCAGGGGCTGAAGCTTTCTTT
CDR3aa: CASRRVFTAPGAEAFF

j_gene: TRBJ2-7
abundance: NA
d_gene: TRBD1
v_gene: TRBV20-1
CDR3nt: TGCAGTGCTCGGGACAGGGGAGCCTACGAGCAGTACTTC
CDR3aa: CSARDRGAYEQYF

j_gene: TRBJ1-1
abundance: NA
d_gene: NA
v_gene: TRBV20-1
CDR3nt: TGCAGTGCTAGAGAACAGGGACTACGTGAAGCTTTCTTT
CDR3aa: CSAREQGLREAFF

j_gene: TRBJ2-7
abundance: NA
d_gene: NA
v_gene: TRBV15
CDR3nt: TGTGCCACCAGCAGGGGGTACGAGGCACCCGGCTACGAGCAGTACTTC
CDR3aa: CATSRGYEAPGYEQYF

j_gene: TRBJ2-2
abundance: NA
d_gene: NA
v_gene: TRBV20-1
CDR3nt: TGCAGTGCTAGAGAGGGTTCAGTTTCGAACACCGGGGAGCTGTTTTTT
CDR3aa: CSAREGSVSNTGELFF

j_gene: TRBJ2-7
abundance: NA
d_gene: TRBD1
v_gene: TRBV2
CDR3nt: TGTGCCAGCGAGGACAGGGGATCCGAGCAGTACTTC
CDR3aa: CASEDRGSEQYF

j_gene: TRBJ2-1
abundance: NA
d_gene: TRBD2
v_gene: TRBV7-9
CDR3nt: TGTGCCAGCAGCTTACGGCGGGAGGGGAATGAGCAGTTCTTC
CDR3aa: CASSLRREGNEQFF

j_gene: TRBJ1-2
abundance: NA
d_gene: NA
v_gene: TRBV29-1
CDR3nt: TGCAGCGTTGAAGCGACAGAGAACTATGGCTACACCTTC
CDR3aa: CSVEATENYGYTF

j_gene: TRBJ1-2
abundance: NA
d_gene: NA
v_gene: TRBV20-1
CDR3nt: TGCAGAGAGCCCTGGGGCTACACCTTC
CDR3aa: CREPWGYTF

j_gene: TRBJ2-3
abundance: few
d_gene: NA
v_gene: TRBV12-3/TRBV12-4
CDR3nt: TGTGCCAGCGGGTCAAGCACAGATACGCAGTATTTT
CDR3aa: CASGSSTDTQYF